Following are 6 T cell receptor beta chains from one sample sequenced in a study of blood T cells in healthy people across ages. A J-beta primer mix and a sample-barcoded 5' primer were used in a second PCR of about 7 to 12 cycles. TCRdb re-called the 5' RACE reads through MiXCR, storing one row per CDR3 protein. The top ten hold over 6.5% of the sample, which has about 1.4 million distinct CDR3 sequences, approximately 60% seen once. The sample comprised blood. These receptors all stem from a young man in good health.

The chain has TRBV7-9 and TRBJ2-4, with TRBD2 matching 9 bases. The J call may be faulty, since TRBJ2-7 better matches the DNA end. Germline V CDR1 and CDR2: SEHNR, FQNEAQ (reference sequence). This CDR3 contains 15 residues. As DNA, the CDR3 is TGTGCCAGCAGCCCACGGACTAGCGTTACCTACGAGCAGTACTTC. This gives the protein CASSPRTSVTYEQYF.

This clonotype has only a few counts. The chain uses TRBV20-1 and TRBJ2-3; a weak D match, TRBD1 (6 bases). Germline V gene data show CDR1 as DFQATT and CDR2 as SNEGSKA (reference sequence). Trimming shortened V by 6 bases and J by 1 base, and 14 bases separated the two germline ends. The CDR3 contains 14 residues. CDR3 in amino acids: CSATQGKGTDTQYF. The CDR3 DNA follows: TGCAGTGCCACACAGGGTAAAGGCACAGATACGCAGTATTTT.

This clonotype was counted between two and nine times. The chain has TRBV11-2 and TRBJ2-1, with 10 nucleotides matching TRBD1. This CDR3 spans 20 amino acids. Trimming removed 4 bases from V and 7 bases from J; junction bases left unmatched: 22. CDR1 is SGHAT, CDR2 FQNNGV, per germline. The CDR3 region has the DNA TGTGCCAGCAGCTCTCTAAGACAGGGGGCAAGGCGGGCCCGGAAAAATGAGCAGTTCTTC. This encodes CASSSLRQGARRARKNEQFF.

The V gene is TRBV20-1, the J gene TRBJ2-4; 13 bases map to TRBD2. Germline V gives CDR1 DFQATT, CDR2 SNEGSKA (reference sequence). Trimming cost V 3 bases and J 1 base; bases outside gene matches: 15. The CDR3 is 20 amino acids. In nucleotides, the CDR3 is TGCAGTGCTAGTCCGTGGACTAGCGGGAGTGTAATGTTGGCCAAAAACATTCAGTACTTC. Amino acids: CSASPWTSGSVMLAKNIQYF.

The CDR3 bases are TGTGCCAGCAGTCAACTGACTAGCGGGAGATCCCACAATGAGCAGTACTTC. This codes for CASSQLTSGRSHNEQYF. The rearrangement joins TRBV12-3 or TRBV12-4 to TRBJ2-1, with 12 bases fitting TRBD2. The last part of the DNA fits TRBJ2-7 better; the J call may be wrong. The CDR3 has 17 residues.

CDR3 sequence: CSVGVWVVDTQYF. CDR3 nucleotide sequence: TGCAGCGTGGGGGTTTGGGTTGTGGATACGCAGTATTTT. V is TRBV29-1 and J is TRBJ2-3; D possibly matches TRBD1 or TRBD2 (5 bases each). The CDR3 has 13 amino acids. V was clipped by 6 bases and J by 6 bases, with 16 bases between them. Germline CDR1 and CDR2: SQVTM and ANQGSEA.